The 20 T cell receptor beta chains below were found in one sample sequenced in a study of blood T cell repertoires in COVID-19. TCRdb keeps only in-frame clones here, not all; method: immunoSEQ multiplex PCR. The sample includes around 340,000 clones, around 85% seen only once; the top ten take around 4.5%. The sequenced material came from PBMCs or T cells enriched from blood (not recorded which). These receptors were collected from a woman between 40 and 55 years old with acute COVID-19.

This chain links TRBV7-2 with TRBJ1-1; TRBD1 matches at 11 bases. Trimming at V came to 4 bases and at J to 11 bases, leaving 3 bases not matched to a gene. The CDR3 is made up of 12 amino acids. CDR1 is SGHTA, CDR2 FQGNSA, per germline. This CDR3 reads CASSSDRGPAFF. DNA of the CDR3: TGTGCCAGCAGCTCGGACAGGGGGCCTGCTTTCTTT. The full variable domain, its missing parts supplied by reference TRBV7-2 and TRBJ1-1, is GAGVSQSPSNKVTEKGKDVELRCDPISGHTALYWYRQSLGQGLEFLIYFQGNSAPDKSGLPSDRFSAERTGGSVSTLTIQRTQQEDSAVYLCASSSDRGPAFFGQGTRLTVV.

This clone was detected only a few times. As DNA, the CDR3 is TGTGCCAGCAGGCCCGACAGCCCTAATTCACCCCTCCACTTT. Its protein is CASRPDSPNSPLHF. The chain combines TRBV28 with TRBJ1-6; D perhaps matches TRBD1 (5 bases). Trimming took off 6 bases at V and 6 bases at J, with 12 bases between the two ends. CDR1 is MDHEN and CDR2 is SYDVKM in the germline V gene. The CDR3 extends over 14 amino acids.

This rearrangement joins TRBV10-3 to TRBJ2-7; TRBD1 matches 10 bases. The CDR3 totals 14 residues. Germline CDR1 reads ENHRY; CDR2 reads SYGVKD. V lost 6 bases, J lost 5 bases, and 7 bases stayed unmatched. In DNA form, the CDR3 reads TGTGCCATCAGCGGACAGGGGGGTTCCGACGAGCAGTACTTC. Its protein product is CAISGQGGSDEQYF.

The rearrangement uses TRBV10-3 and TRBJ1-1; tentative D call: TRBD1 (5 bases). Germline CDR1 and CDR2: ENHRY and SYGVKD. This CDR3 spans 13 amino acids. Trimming took 7 bases from V and 3 from J, leaving 12 bases between them. The CDR3 DNA follows: TGTGCCATCAATAGGGGCGGGGACACTGAAGCTTTCTTT. Amino acids: CAINRGGDTEAFF.

The chain links TRBV7-2 to TRBJ1-1; D is possibly TRBD1 (6 bases). The length of the CDR3 is 18 residues. The V end lost 0 bases, the J end lost 2 bases, and 19 bases lay between the germline ends. From germline, CDR1 is SGHTA and CDR2 FQGNSA. The CDR3 bases are TGTGCCAGCAGCTTAGCGCTGGTGGCAGGGGCGACAAACACTGAAGCTTTCTTT. Residues: CASSLALVAGATNTEAFF.

The rearrangement links TRBV3-1 (or the pseudogene TRBV3-2) to TRBJ1-1, with a possible D match to TRBD1 (5 bases). Germline V gene data show CDR1 as LGHDT and CDR2 as YNNKEL (reference sequence). The CDR3 runs to 15 residues. V shed 6 bases and J shed 0 bases, with 14 bases lying between them. The CDR3 spells CASSSQGGLNTEAFF. For the CDR3, the DNA is TGTGCCAGCAGTTCCCAGGGTGGGTTGAACACTGAAGCTTTCTTT.

The CDR3 loop is CASATLPITVRSPSLKYEQYF. The CDR3 region has the DNA TGTGCCAGCGCCACCCTCCCCATAACCGTACGGTCCCCTAGCCTAAAGTACGAGCAGTACTTC. The V and J genes are TRBV18 and TRBJ2-7, with a tentative D call TRBD2 (5 bases). The V gene lost 8 bases and the J gene lost 4 bases, with 39 bases spanning the gap. The CDR3 covers 21 residues. CDR1 is KGHSH, CDR2 LQKENI, per germline.

The rearrangement uses TRBV6-1 and TRBJ2-3; 10 bases are a match to TRBD2. The V and J ends lost 1 base and 7 bases, in that order; junction bases with no gene match: 8. The CDR3 runs 16 residues. CDR1 and CDR2 (germline): MNHNS, SASEGT. CDR3: CASSEGSGGARYTQYF. The CDR3 DNA follows: TGTGCCAGCAGTGAAGGGAGCGGGGGGGCCCGATATACGCAGTATTTT.

DNA of the CDR3: TGTGCCAGCTCACCAGCAGGCGGGGGGGCTAATGGTGAGCAGTTCTTC. Protein product: CASSPAGGGANGEQFF. The chain links TRBV18 to TRBJ2-1; 9 bases are a match to TRBD2. Germline V gives CDR1 KGHSH, CDR2 LQKENI. J was trimmed by 9 bases and V by 2 bases; bases with no gene match: 11. The CDR3 runs 16 residues.

This CDR3 is CASSQVHRGATGELFF. In DNA form, the CDR3 reads TGCGCCAGCAGCCAAGTTCACAGGGGAGCCACCGGGGAGCTGTTTTTT. The V and J genes are TRBV4-1 and TRBJ2-2; TRBD1 matches at 7 bases. The junction had 6 bases not matched to a gene; V was cut back by 1 base and J by 4 bases. The V gene's germline CDR1 is MGHRA and CDR2 YSYEKL. This CDR3 has 16 amino acids.

The chain links TRBV7-3 to TRBJ1-1; no definite D call. V lost 6 bases and J 4 bases, leaving 12 bases between the germline ends. Germline-derived CDR1 and CDR2 are SGHTA and FQGTGA. The CDR3 contains 13 residues. CDR3 residues: CASSPPGGTEAFF. In DNA form, the CDR3 reads TGTGCCAGCAGTCCCCCCGGTGGCACTGAAGCTTTCTTT.

The V gene is TRBV5-1, the J gene TRBJ2-1; 7 bases are a match to TRBD1. V shed 4 bases and J 5 bases; nucleotides not matched to a gene: 9. Per the germline V gene, CDR1 is SGHRS and CDR2 is YFSETQ. The CDR3 has 15 residues. The CDR3, as DNA: TGCGCCAGCAGCACGGGACAGCTCAAGGACAATGAGCAGTTCTTC. This codes for CASSTGQLKDNEQFF. Using reference TRBV5-1 and TRBJ2-1 for the parts outside the CDR3, the full variable domain is KAGVTQTPRYLIKTRGQQVTLSCSPISGHRSVSWYQQTPGQGLQFLFEYFSETQRNKGNFPGRFSGRQFSNSRSEMNVSTLELGDSALYLCASSTGQLKDNEQFFGPGTRLTVL.

This clone was picked up a small number of times. The chain recombines TRBV2 with TRBJ1-2, with 11 bases fitting TRBD1. The germline V gene has CDR1 SNHLY and CDR2 FYNNEI. J was trimmed by 4 bases and V by 6 bases; bases with no gene match: 4. The CDR3 length is 14 residues. The CDR3 nucleotides are TGTGCCAGCAGGGAGGACAGGGGGCTCTATGGCTACACCTTC. Residues: CASREDRGLYGYTF.

CDR3 sequence reads: CASSIYGRGVTEAFF. The DNA for the CDR3 is TGTGCCAGTAGTATTTATGGCAGGGGGGTCACTGAAGCTTTCTTT. The chain carries TRBV19 and TRBJ1-1; TRBD1 agrees at 7 bases. V lost 3 bases and J lost 4; bases outside the gene matches: 8. CDR3 length equals 15 residues. CDR1 and CDR2 from the germline V gene are LNHDA and SQIVND (reference sequence).

V is TRBV7-9 and J is TRBJ2-1; 7 nucleotides match TRBD1. V dropped 3 bases and J dropped 4; count of bases not matched to a gene: 3. CDR3 length: 14 residues. Germline values: CDR1 SEHNR, CDR2 FQNEAQ (reference sequence). CDR3 sequence (DNA): TGTGCCAGCAGCTTCGACAGGGAATACAATGAGCAGTTCTTC. Translation: CASSFDREYNEQFF.

The chain links TRBV13 to TRBJ2-7; D unclear. The CDR3 spans 13 residues. Trimming pared 4 bases from V and 6 bases from J, leaving 13 bases between. CDR1 is PRHDT, CDR2 FYEKMQ, per germline (reference sequence). In DNA form, the CDR3 reads TGTGCCAGCAGCTCGGGTCTAAACCTCGAGCAGTACTTC. This gives the protein CASSSGLNLEQYF.

The genes are TRBV5-4 and TRBJ1-4; 11 nucleotides align to TRBD1. Unmatched junction bases numbered 5, after V lost 4 bases and J lost 6 bases. In germline, CDR1 is SGHNT, CDR2 YYREEE (reference sequence). The length of the CDR3 is 15 residues. CDR3 bases: TGTGCCAGCAGCGCAGGACAGGGGGCCTATGAAAAACTGTTTTTT. This translates into CASSAGQGAYEKLFF.

The J gene is TRBJ2-3, the V gene TRBV7-2; 13 bases map to TRBD2. Per the germline V gene, CDR1 is SGHTA and CDR2 is FQGNSA. Trimming removed 5 bases from V and 3 bases from J; junction bases left unmatched: 11. The CDR3 runs to 18 residues. CDR3 sequence: CASSGKTSGGFRTDTQYF. The CDR3 DNA is TGTGCCAGCAGCGGGAAGACTAGCGGGGGGTTCAGGACAGATACGCAGTATTTT.

The rearrangement links TRBV28 to TRBJ1-5; the D gene is possibly TRBD1 (6 bases). The germline CDR1 and CDR2 sequences are MDHEN and SYDVKM. V was pared by 6 bases and J by 9 bases, with 24 bases between. This CDR3 has 16 amino acids. The CDR3 bases are TGTGCCAGCAGCATGAAGACAGGTTCCCTTCAGCGGCCCCAGCATTTT. It encodes CASSMKTGSLQRPQHF.

The rearrangement uses TRBV6-5 and TRBJ2-2, with TRBD1 as a possible D gene (5 bases). Per germline, CDR1 MNHEY and CDR2 SVGAGI. Trimming left V 6 bases short and J 1 base short, with 12 bases between. The CDR3 loop spans 15 amino acids. The CDR3 here is CASRQSDRNTGELFF. CDR3 nucleotide sequence: TGTGCCAGCAGACAGTCCGACAGGAACACCGGGGAGCTGTTTTTT.